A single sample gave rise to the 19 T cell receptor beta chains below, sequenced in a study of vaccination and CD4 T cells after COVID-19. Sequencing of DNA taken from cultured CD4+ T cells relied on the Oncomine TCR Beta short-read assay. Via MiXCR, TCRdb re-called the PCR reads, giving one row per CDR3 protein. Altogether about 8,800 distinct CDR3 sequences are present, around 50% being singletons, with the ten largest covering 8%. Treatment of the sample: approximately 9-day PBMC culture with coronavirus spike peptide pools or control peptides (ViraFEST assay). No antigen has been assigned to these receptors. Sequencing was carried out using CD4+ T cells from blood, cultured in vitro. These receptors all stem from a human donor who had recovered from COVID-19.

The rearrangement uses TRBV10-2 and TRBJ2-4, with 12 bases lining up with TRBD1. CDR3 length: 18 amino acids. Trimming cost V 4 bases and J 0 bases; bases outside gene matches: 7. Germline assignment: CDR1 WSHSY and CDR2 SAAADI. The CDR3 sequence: CASSGGTGGRGAKNIQYF. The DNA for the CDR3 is TGCGCCAGCAGTGGCGGGACAGGGGGCCGCGGAGCCAAAAACATTCAGTACTTC.

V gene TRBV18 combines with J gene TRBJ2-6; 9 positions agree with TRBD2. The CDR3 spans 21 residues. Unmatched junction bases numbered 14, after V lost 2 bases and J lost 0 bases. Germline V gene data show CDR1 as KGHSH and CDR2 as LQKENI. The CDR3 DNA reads TGTGCCAGCTCACCAATTCCCATAGCGGGGGCCAGTAGCTCTGGGGCCAACGTCCTGACTTTC. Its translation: CASSPIPIAGASSSGANVLTF.

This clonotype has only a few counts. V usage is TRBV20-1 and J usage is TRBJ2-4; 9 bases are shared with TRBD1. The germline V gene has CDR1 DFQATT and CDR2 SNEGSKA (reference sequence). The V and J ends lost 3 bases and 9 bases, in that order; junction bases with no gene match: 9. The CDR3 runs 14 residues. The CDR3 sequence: CSARDKQGAVIQYF. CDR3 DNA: TGCAGTGCTAGGGACAAACAGGGGGCGGTCATTCAGTACTTC.

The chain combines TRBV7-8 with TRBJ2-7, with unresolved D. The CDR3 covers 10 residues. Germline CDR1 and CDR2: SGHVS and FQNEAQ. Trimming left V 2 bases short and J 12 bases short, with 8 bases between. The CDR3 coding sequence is TGTGCCAGCAGCTTAACGTATCTGTACTTC. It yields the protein CASSLTYLYF.

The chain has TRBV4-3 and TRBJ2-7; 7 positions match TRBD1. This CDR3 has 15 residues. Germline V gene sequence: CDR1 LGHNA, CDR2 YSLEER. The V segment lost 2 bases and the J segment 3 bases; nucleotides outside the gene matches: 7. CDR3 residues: CASSQNMGQHYEQYF. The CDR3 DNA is TGCGCCAGCAGCCAAAATATGGGACAGCACTACGAGCAGTACTTC.

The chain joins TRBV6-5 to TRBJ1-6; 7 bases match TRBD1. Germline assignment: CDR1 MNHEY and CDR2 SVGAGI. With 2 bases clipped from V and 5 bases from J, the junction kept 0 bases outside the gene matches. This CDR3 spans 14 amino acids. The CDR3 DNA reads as TGTGCCAGCAGTTACGGGACAGATAATTCACCCCTCCACTTT. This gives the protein CASSYGTDNSPLHF.

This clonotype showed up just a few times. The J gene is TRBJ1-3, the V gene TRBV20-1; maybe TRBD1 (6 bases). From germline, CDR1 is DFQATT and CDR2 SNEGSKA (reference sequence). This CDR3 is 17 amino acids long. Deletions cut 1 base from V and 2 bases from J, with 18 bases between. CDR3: CSARANERGLAGNTIYF. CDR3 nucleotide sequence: TGCAGTGCTAGAGCCAACGAGAGGGGGTTAGCTGGAAACACCATATATTTT.

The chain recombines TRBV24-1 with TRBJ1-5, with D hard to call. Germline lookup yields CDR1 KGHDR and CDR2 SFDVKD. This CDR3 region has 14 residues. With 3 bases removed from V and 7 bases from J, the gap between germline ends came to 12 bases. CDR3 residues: CATSDTRAGQPQHF. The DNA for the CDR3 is TGTGCCACCAGTGATACGAGGGCGGGACAGCCCCAGCATTTT.

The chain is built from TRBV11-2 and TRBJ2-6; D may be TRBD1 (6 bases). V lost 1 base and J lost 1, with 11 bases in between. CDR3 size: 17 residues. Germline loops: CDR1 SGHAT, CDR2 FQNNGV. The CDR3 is CASSLVARGSGANVLTF. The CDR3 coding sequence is TGTGCCAGCAGCTTAGTAGCCAGGGGATCTGGGGCCAACGTCCTGACTTTC.

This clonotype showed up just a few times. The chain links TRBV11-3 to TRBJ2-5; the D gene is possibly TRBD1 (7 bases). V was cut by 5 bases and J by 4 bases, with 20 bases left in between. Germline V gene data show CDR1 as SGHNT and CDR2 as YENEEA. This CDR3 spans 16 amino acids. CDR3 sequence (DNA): TGTGCCAGCAGCCCCGTTCGTCCCCAGGGGGGAGAGACCCAGTACTTC. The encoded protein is CASSPVRPQGGETQYF.

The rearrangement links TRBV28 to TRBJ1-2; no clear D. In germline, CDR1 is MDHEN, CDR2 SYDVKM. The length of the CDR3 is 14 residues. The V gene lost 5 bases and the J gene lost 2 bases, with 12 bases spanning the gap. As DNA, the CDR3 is TGTGCCAGCAGTCTCCCGGCGGAGAACTATGGCTACACCTTC. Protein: CASSLPAENYGYTF.

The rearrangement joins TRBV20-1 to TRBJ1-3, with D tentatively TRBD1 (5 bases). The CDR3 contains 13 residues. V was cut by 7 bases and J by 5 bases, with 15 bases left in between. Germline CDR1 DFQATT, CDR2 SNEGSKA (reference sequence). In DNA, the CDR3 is TGCAGTGTCGGGGACCCACGTAGAAACACCATATATTTT. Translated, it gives CSVGDPRRNTIYF.

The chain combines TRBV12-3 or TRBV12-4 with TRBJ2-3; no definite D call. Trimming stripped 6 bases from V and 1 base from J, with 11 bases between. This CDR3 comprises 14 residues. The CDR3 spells CASRNDPGTDTQYF. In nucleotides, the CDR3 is TGTGCCAGCAGAAACGATCCTGGCACAGATACGCAGTATTTT.

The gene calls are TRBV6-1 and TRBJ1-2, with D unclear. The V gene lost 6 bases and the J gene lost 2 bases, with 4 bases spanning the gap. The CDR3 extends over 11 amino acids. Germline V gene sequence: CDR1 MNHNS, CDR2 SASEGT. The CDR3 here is CASSTNYGYTF. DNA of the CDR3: TGTGCCAGCAGCACAAACTATGGCTACACCTTC.

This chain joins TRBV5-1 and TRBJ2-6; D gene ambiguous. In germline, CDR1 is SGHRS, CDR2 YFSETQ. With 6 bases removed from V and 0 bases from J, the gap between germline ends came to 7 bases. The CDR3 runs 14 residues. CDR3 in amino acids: CASNPLSGANVLTF. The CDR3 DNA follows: TGCGCCAGCAACCCCCTCTCTGGGGCCAACGTCCTGACTTTC.

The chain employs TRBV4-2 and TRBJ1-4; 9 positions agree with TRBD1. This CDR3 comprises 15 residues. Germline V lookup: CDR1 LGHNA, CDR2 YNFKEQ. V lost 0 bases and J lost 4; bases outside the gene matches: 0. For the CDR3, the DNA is TGTGCCAGCAGCCAAGAGGGACAGGGTAATGAAAAACTGTTTTTT. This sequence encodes CASSQEGQGNEKLFF.

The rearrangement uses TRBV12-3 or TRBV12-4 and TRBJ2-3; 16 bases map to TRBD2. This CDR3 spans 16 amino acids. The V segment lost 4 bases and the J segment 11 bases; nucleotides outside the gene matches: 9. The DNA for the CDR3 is TGTGCCAGCAGTTGGGCCGGGACTAGCGGGAGGGTGGAGCAGTATTTT. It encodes CASSWAGTSGRVEQYF.

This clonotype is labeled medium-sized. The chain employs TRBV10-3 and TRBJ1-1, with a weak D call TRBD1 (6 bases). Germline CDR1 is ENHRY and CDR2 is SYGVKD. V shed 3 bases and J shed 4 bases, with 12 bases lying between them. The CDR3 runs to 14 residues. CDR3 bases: TGTGCCATCAGTGAAACAGGGCAGTTCACTGAAGCTTTCTTT. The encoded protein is CAISETGQFTEAFF.

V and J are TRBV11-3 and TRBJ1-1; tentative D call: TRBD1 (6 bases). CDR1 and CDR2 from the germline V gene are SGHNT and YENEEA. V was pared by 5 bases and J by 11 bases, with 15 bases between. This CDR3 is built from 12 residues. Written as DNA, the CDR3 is TGTGCCAGCAGCGTAGGGTCGGGGGGCGCTTTCTTT. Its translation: CASSVGSGGAFF.